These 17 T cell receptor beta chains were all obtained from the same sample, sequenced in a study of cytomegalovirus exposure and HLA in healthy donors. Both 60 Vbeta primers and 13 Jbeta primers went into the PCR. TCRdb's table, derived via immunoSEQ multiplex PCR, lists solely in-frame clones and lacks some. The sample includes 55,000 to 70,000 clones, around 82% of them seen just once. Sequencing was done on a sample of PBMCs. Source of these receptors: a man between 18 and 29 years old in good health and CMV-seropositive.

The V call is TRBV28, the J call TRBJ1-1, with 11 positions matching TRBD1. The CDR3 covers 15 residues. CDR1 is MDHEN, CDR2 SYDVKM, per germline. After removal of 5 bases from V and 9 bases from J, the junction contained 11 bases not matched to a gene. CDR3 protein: CASSPTGTGGSQAFF. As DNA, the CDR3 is TGTGCCAGCAGTCCTACCGGGACAGGGGGTTCACAAGCTTTCTTT.

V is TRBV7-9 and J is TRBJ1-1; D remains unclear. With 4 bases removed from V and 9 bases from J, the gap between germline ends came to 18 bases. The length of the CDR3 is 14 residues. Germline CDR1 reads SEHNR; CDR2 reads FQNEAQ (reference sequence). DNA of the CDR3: TGTGCCAGCAGCTCCGCGGGGAGTAGACCGAAAGCTTTCTTT. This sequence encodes CASSSAGSRPKAFF.

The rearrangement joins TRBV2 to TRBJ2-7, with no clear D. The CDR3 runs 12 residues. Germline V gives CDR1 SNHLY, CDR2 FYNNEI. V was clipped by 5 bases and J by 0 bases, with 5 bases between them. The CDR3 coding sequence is TGTGCCAGCAGTCCCAGCTCCTACGAGCAGTACTTC. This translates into CASSPSSYEQYF.

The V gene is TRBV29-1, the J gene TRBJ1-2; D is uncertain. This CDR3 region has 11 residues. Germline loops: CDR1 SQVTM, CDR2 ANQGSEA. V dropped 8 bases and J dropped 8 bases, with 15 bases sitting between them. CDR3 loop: CSTRGPQGYTF. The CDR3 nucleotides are TGCAGCACCCGAGGTCCTCAGGGCTACACCTTC. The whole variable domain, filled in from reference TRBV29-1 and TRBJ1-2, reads SAVISQKPSRDICQRGTSLTIQCQVDSQVTMMFWYRQQPGQSLTLIATANQGSEATYESGFVIDKFPISRPNLTFSTLTVSNMSPEDSSIYLCSTRGPQGYTFGSGTRLTVV.

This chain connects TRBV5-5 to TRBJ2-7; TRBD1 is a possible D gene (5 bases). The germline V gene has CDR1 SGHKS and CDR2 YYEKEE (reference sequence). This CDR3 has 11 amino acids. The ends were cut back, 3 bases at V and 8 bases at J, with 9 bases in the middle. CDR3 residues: CASSSQVQQYF. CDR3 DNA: TGTGCCAGCAGCTCACAGGTACAGCAGTACTTC.

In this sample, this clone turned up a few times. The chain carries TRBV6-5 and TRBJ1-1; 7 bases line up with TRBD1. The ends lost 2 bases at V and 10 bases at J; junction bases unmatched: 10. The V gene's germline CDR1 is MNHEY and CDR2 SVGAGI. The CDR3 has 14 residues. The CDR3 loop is CASSYVTGDPGAFF. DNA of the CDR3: TGTGCCAGCAGTTACGTTACAGGGGACCCTGGAGCTTTCTTT.

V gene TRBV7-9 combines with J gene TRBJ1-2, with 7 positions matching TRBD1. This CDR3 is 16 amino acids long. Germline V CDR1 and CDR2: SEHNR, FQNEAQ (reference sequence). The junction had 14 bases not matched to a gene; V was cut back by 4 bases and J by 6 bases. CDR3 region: CASSSPKQGIGDGYTF. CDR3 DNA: TGTGCCAGCAGCTCCCCCAAACAGGGGATCGGGGATGGCTACACCTTC.

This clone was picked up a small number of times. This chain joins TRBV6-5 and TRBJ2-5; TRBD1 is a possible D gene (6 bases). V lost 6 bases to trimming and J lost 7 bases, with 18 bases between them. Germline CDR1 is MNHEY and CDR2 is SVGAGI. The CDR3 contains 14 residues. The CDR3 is CASRKLDSSGTQYF. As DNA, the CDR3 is TGTGCCAGCAGAAAACTGGACAGCTCCGGGACCCAGTACTTC.

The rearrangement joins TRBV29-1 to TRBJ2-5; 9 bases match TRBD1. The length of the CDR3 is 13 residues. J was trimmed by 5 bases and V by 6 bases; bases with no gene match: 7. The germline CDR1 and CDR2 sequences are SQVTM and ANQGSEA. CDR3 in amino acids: CSVGTGHGETQYF. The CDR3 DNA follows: TGCAGCGTCGGGACAGGGCATGGGGAGACCCAGTACTTC. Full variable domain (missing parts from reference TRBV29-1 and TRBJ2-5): SAVISQKPSRDICQRGTSLTIQCQVDSQVTMMFWYRQQPGQSLTLIATANQGSEATYESGFVIDKFPISRPNLTFSTLTVSNMSPEDSSIYLCSVGTGHGETQYFGPGTRLLVL.

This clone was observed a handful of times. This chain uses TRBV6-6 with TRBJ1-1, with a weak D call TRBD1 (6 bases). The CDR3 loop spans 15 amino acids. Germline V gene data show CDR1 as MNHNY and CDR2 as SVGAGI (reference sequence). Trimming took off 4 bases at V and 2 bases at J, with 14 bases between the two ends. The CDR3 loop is CASSWVGGSNTEAFF. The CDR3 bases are TGTGCCAGCAGTTGGGTTGGGGGCTCCAACACTGAAGCTTTCTTT.

CDR3 amino acids: CASSDQAGVTDTQYF. CDR3 bases: TGTGCCAGCAGTGATCAAGCGGGAGTAACAGATACGCAGTATTTT. V and J are TRBV6-4 and TRBJ2-3; TRBD2 matches 8 bases. CDR3 length: 15 amino acids. V lost 3 bases, J lost 3 bases, and 5 bases stayed unmatched. CDR1 and CDR2 (germline): MRHNA, SNTAGT.

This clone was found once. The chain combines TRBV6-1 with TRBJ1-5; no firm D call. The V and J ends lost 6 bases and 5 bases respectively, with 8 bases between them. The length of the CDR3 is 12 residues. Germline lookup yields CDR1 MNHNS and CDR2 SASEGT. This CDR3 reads CASRMEDQPQHF. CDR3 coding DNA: TGTGCCAGCAGGATGGAGGATCAGCCCCAGCATTTT.

CDR3 protein: CAWSVLHSNYGYTF. CDR3 DNA: TGTGCCTGGAGTGTACTTCATTCCAACTATGGCTACACCTTC. This chain joins TRBV30 and TRBJ1-2; D ambiguous. Per germline, CDR1 GTSNPN and CDR2 SVGIG (reference sequence). The CDR3 loop spans 14 amino acids. V lost 0 bases and J lost 2, with 10 bases in between.

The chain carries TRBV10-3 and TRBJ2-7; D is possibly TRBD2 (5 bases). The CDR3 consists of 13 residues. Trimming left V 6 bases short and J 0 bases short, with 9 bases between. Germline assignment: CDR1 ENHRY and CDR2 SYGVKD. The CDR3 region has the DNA TGTGCCATCAGCACCGGGGACTCCTACGAGCAGTACTTC. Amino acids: CAISTGDSYEQYF.

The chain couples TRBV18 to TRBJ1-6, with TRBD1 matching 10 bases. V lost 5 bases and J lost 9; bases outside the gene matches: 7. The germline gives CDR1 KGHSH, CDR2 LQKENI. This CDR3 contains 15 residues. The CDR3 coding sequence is TGTGCCAGCTCATCCGGACAGGGGGTAGGTTCACCCCTCCACTTT. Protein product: CASSSGQGVGSPLHF.

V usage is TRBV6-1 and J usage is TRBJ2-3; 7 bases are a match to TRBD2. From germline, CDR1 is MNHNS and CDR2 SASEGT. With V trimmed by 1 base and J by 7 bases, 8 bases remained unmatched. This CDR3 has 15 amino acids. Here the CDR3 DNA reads TGTGCCAGCAGTGAAGGCGCGGGGGAGGCACATACGCAGTATTTT. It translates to CASSEGAGEAHTQYF.

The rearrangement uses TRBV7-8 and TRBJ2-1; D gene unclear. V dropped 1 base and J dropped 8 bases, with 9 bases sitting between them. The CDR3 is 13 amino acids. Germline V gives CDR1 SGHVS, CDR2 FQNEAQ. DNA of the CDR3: TGTGCCAGCAGCTTAGTAGGAGATTATGAGCAGTTCTTC. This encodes CASSLVGDYEQFF.